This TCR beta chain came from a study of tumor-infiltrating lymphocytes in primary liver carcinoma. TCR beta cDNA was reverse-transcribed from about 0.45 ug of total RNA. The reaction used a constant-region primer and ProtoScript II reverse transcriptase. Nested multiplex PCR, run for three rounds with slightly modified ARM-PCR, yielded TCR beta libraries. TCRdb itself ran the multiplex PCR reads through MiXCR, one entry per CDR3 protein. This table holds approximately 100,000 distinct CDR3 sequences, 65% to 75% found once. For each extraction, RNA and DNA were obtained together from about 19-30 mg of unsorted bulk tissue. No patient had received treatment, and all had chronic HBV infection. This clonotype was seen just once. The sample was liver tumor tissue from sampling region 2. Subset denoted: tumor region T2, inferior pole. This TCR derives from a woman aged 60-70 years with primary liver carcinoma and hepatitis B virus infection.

CDR3 DNA: TGTACCAACACCACTAGCGGGAGTGGGTCCAAAAACATTCAGTACTTC. Encoded protein: CTNTTSGSGSKNIQYF. The chain employs TRBV6-6 and TRBJ2-4; TRBD2 matches at 11 bases. This CDR3 has 16 amino acids. Germline V gene sequence: CDR1 MNHNY, CDR2 SVGAGI (reference sequence).